This TCR beta chain was found in a study of CD8 T cells in ankylosing spondylitis. Germline V gives CDR1 SGHRS, CDR2 YFSETQ. The CDR3 length is 12 residues. V lost 7 bases, J lost 7 bases, and 11 bases lay in between. Each CDR3 protein is one row after TCRdb ran MiXCR on the 5' RACE reads. In the table there are 50,000 to 70,000 distinct CDR3 sequences, 6.2% of which are singletons. The sample holds many counts of this clonotype. The sequence derives from a male donor with ankylosing spondylitis. The specimen sequenced was synovial fluid, either unsorted or a sorted T cell fraction (not recorded which). The rearrangement joins TRBV5-1 to TRBJ2-2, with no clear D. The CDR3 spells CASGNGYGELFF. The CDR3 bases are TGCGCCAGCGGAAATGGATACGGGGAGCTGTTTTTT.